This entry is about one T cell receptor (beta chain). The table lists this clonotype with a few counts. The clone's antigen remains unknown. Base qualities are not provided; no much larger clone lies one nucleotide away. Reading the germline V gene gives CDR1 MNHEY and CDR2 SVGEGT. V and J are truncated by 5 bases and 9 bases respectively, leaving an intervening sequence of 16 bases. CDR3 length: 13 amino acids, cysteine to phenylalanine. The read is trimmed to its CDR3 DNA, 39 bases read in frame from base 1. This sample was included in a study of early T cells in non-severe SARS-CoV-2 infection (dated by TCRdb to about 2021). As for the study more broadly: Because TCR sequencing relied on bulk RNA taken from unsorted whole blood, pairing of alpha and beta chains was not possible. The full study reports these points: VDJdb matching was skewed toward anti-spike CD8 responses, so virus-specific expansions were likely underestimated and private and CD4 specificities were missed.

The study was a case-control design nested within a healthcare worker cohort in London, UK, with weekly nasopharyngeal swab PCR tests and blood sampling. Healthcare workers were recruited during the week of the UK lockdown, between 23 and 31 March 2020, and followed weekly for up to roughly 16 weeks. Library method: 5' RACE. The sequencing machine was a NextSeq 500. To correct for sequencing error and PCR bias, the TCR library protocol tagged individual cDNA molecules with unique molecular identifiers. Both TCR alpha and beta chains were sequenced, and tight co-correlation was observed between alpha and beta sequence abundances in each sample. The paper's processing steps were these. Decombinator V4 was used to perform V gene, J gene and CDR3 annotation of TCR sequences. TCRs were defined as expanded if a significant change between any two time points was detected under a Poisson model with p below 0.0001. Abundances of TCRs were expressed as counts per million after normalisation to the total number of TCRs sequenced in each sample. TRAV1-2 paired with TRAJ12, TRAJ20 or TRAJ33 defined MAIT TCRs, while TRAV10 paired with TRAJ18 defined iNKT TCRs. VDJdb, accessed on 1 November 2021, was searched for TCRs annotated for CMV, EBV and SARS-CoV-2, and TCRs annotated for more than one antigen were excluded. The public reads were run again by TCRdb, first through fastp at Q25 and then through MiXCR, and only productive beta chains were kept. Each CDR3 protein appears once, grouped with its most common genes and DNA. It is TCRdb's table, rather than the study itself, that gives the V and J calls and clone size. The sample contains tens of thousands of distinct CDR3 sequences, around 9.7% of them found a single time. Clones ranked in the top ten supply around 20% of the sample.

Sequencing was performed on whole blood. This clonotype was sampled from an adult who was a healthcare worker with PCR-confirmed SARS-CoV-2 infection or an uninfected control (not recorded which). The chain links TRBV6-2 or TRBV6-3 with TRBJ1-2, with the D gene not clear enough to name. CDR3 reads: CASSAGPYLSYTF. The nucleotides are TGTGCCAGCAGTGCTGGGCCTTATTTGAGCTACACCTTC.